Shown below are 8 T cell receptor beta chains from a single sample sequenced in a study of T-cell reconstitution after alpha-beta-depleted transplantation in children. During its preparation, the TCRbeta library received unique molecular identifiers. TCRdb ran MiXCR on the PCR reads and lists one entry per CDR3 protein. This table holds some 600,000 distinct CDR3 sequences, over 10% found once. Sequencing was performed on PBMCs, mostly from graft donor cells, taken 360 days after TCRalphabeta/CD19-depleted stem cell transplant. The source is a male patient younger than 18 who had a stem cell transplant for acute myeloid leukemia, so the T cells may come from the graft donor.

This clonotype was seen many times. CDR3 DNA: TGTGCCACCTGGAGGGGGAACACTGAAGCTTTCTTT. Translation: CATWRGNTEAFF. V and J are TRBV27 and TRBJ1-1; D is possibly TRBD1 (5 bases). Per the germline V gene, CDR1 is MNHEY and CDR2 is SMNVEV (reference sequence). This CDR3 region has 12 residues. V lost 10 bases and J lost 1, with 10 bases in between.

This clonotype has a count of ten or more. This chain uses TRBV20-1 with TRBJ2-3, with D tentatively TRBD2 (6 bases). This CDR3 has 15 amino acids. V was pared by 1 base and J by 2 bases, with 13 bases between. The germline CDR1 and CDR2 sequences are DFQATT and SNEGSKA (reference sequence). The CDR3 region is CSARVARGVTDTQYF. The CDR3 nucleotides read TGCAGTGCTAGAGTGGCGCGGGGAGTCACAGATACGCAGTATTTT.

For the CDR3, the DNA is TGCGCCAGCAGCCAAGGGCGACAGGGTAGAGGGGCCAACGTCCTGACTTTC. Translation: CASSQGRQGRGANVLTF. This chain uses TRBV4-1 with TRBJ2-6; 7 bases line up with TRBD1. Germline assignment: CDR1 MGHRA and CDR2 YSYEKL. V was clipped by 1 base and J by 4 bases; unmatched bases: 7. The CDR3 is 17 residues long.

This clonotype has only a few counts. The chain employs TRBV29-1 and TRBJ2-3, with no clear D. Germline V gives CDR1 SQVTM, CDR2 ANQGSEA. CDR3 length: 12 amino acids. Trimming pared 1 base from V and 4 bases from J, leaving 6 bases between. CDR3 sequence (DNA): TGCAGCGTTGAAGGGTGGCCAGATACGCAGTATTTT. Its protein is CSVEGWPDTQYF.

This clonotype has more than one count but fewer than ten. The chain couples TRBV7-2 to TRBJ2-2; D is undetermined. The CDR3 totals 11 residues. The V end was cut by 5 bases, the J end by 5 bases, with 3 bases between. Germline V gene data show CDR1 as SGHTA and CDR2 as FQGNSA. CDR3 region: CASSQTGELFF. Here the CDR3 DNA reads TGTGCCAGCAGCCAAACCGGGGAGCTGTTTTTT. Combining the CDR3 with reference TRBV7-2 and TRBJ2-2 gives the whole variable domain GAGVSQSPSNKVTEKGKDVELRCDPISGHTALYWYRQSLGQGLEFLIYFQGNSAPDKSGLPSDRFSAERTGGSVSTLTIQRTQQEDSAVYLCASSQTGELFFGEGSRLTVL.

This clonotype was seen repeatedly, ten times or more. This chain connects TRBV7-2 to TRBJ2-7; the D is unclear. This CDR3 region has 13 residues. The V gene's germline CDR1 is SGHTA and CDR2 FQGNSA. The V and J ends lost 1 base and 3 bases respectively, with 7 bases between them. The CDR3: CASSLVSSYEQYF. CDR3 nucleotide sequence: TGTGCCAGCAGCTTAGTCTCCAGCTACGAGCAGTACTTC.

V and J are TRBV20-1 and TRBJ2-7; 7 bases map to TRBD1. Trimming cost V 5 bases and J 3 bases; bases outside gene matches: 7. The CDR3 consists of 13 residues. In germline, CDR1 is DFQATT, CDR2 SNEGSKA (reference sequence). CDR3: CSAGTVSLYEQYF. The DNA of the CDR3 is TGCAGTGCTGGGACAGTTTCTCTCTACGAGCAGTACTTC.

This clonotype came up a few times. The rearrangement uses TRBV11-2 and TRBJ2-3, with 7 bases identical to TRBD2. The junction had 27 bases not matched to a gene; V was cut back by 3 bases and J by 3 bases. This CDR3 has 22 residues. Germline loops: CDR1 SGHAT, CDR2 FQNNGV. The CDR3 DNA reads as TGTGCCAGCAGCTTCGATCCCCGGGGGGTAGCGGGTCTCCCCATACGAACAGATACGCAGTATTTT. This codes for CASSFDPRGVAGLPIRTDTQYF.